This T cell receptor beta chain was observed in a study of cytomegalovirus exposure and HLA in healthy donors. Study-wide background: An earlier analysis identified fewer than 130 million unique TCR beta sequences in about 200 million T cells. Study-wide findings and caveats: Immune exposure information available was restricted to CMV serostatus. An analysis done earlier found most TCR beta V segments productive about 87% or about 30% of the time. Among donors in an Asian-associated ancestry cluster, a later analysis reportedly found fewer N-insertions than the roughly 700-donor mean.

Regarding this clone: Its antigen is as yet unknown.

In the PCR, 60 Vbeta and 13 Jbeta primers were used. This table comes from immunoSEQ multiplex PCR, and its TCRdb copy is limited to in-frame clones, with some not included. Of 85,000 to 100,000 clones listed, 81% were seen once; the top ten hold about 1.2%. This CDR3 is 16 amino acids long. Germline V gene lookup returns CDR1 ENHRY and CDR2 SYGVKD. Trimming stripped 2 bases from V and 1 base from J, with 9 bases between. The rearrangement links TRBV10-3 to TRBJ1-6; D is possibly TRBD1 (6 bases). This sequence was found in a girl aged 2 to 9 in good health and CMV-seropositive. The sample consisted of PBMCs. The CDR3 nucleotides are TGTGCCATCAGTGAGGGGGGCGAATCCTATAATTCACCCCTCCACTTT. Translation gives CAISEGGESYNSPLHF.